These 24 T cell receptor beta chains originate from one sample sequenced in a study of beta chain features in type 1 diabetes. General observations from the study: The study found moderately but significantly shorter TCRB CDR3s in all four CD4+ subsets of Type 1 diabetes patients.

Expressed TCRB transcripts were sequenced, since all the RNA that had been isolated was reverse transcribed. Using immunoSEQ multiplex PCR, the repertoire was profiled, and TCRdb retains in-frame clones only, with some absent. Of 100,000 to 150,000 clones in the sample, roughly 17% were seen once. Antigens of these TCRs are unknown. Specimen: central memory CD4+ T cells from blood. The receptors come from a man between 18 and 29 years old with type 1 diabetes.

This chain connects TRBV20-1 to TRBJ2-1, with no clear D. Germline CDR1 reads DFQATT; CDR2 reads SNEGSKA (reference sequence). The length of the CDR3 is 11 residues. Trimming left V 6 bases short and J 3 bases short, with 6 bases between. The CDR3 bases are TGCAGTGCCCCCCACTACAATGAGCAGTTCTTC. Translating it yields CSAPHYNEQFF.

The V and J genes are TRBV28 and TRBJ1-3, with D possibly matching TRBD1 (5 bases). The CDR3 loop spans 13 amino acids. V lost 4 bases and J lost 1, with 5 bases in between. The germline gives CDR1 MDHEN, CDR2 SYDVKM. The CDR3 DNA is TGTGCCAGCAGTTCAGGGTCTGGAAACACCATATATTTT. This gives the protein CASSSGSGNTIYF.

This sequence joins TRBV11-2 and TRBJ2-7, with 10 bases identical to TRBD1. Germline V lookup: CDR1 SGHAT, CDR2 FQNNGV. J gave up 5 bases and V 1 base, and 5 bases lay outside the gene matches. CDR3 size: 15 residues. The CDR3 loop reads CASSLVRDRGHEQYF. CDR3 nucleotides: TGTGCCAGCAGCTTAGTTCGGGACAGGGGACACGAGCAGTACTTC. The whole variable domain, remainder taken from reference TRBV11-2 and TRBJ2-7, is EAGVAQSPRYKIIEKRQSVAFWCNPISGHATLYWYQQILGQGPKLLIQFQNNGVVDDSQLPKDRFSAERLKGVDSTLKIQPAKLEDSAVYLCASSLVRDRGHEQYFGPGTRLTVT.

A remark on this clone: A read error is likely here: a far larger clone is one base away. The rearrangement links TRBV18 to TRBJ2-6; maybe TRBD2 (5 bases). CDR1 is KGHSH and CDR2 is LQKENI in the germline V gene. The V gene lost 8 bases and the J gene lost 0 bases, with 17 bases spanning the gap. There are 17 residues in the CDR3. For the CDR3, the DNA is TGTGCCAGCGCACTAGGGCGGCCCCTCTCTGGGGCCAACGTCCTGACTTTC. Its translation is CASALGRPLSGANVLTF.

This chain uses TRBV4-1 with TRBJ2-3; D uncertain. Per the germline V gene, CDR1 is MGHRA and CDR2 is YSYEKL. V dropped 4 bases and J dropped 5 bases, with 10 bases sitting between them. The CDR3 extends over 13 amino acids. The CDR3 sequence: CASSPVHRDTQYF. The CDR3, as DNA: TGCGCCAGCAGCCCCGTGCACCGAGATACGCAGTATTTT.

This rearrangement joins TRBV15 to TRBJ2-5, with TRBD2 matching over 7 bases. With 4 bases clipped from V and 5 bases from J, the junction kept 4 bases outside the gene matches. CDR3 length: 13 residues. Germline V gives CDR1 LNHNV, CDR2 YYDKDF (reference sequence). CDR3 coding DNA: TGTGCCACCAGCAATAGGGGAGGGGAGACCCAGTACTTC. It codes for CATSNRGGETQYF.

The genes are TRBV9 and TRBJ1-1; no reliable D call. Germline loops: CDR1 SGDLS, CDR2 YYNGEE. V lost 0 bases and J 3 bases, leaving 9 bases between the germline ends. CDR3 length: 14 residues. CDR3 residues: CASSVEAVDTEAFF. Written as DNA, the CDR3 is TGTGCCAGCAGCGTAGAGGCGGTGGACACTGAAGCTTTCTTT. Full variable domain (rest looked up from reference TRBV9 and TRBJ1-1): DSGVTQTPKHLITATGQRVTLRCSPRSGDLSVYWYQQSLDQGLQFLIQYYNGEERAKGNILERFSAQQFPDLHSELNLSSLELGDSALYFCASSVEAVDTEAFFGQGTRLTVV.

This clone came up a few times. The chain couples TRBV5-1 to TRBJ2-3; D call uncertain. V was trimmed by 4 bases and J by 6 bases, leaving 21 bases between them. The germline CDR1 and CDR2 sequences are SGHRS and YFSETQ. CDR3 size: 16 residues. In DNA, the CDR3 is TGCGCCAGCAGCGAACCTAGGCCCACAGCGCGGGATACGCAGTATTTT. Its protein is CASSEPRPTARDTQYF.

V gene TRBV6-6 combines with J gene TRBJ2-1; 11 bases are a match to TRBD1. The V and J ends lost 5 bases and 7 bases, in that order; junction bases with no gene match: 7. The CDR3 spans 15 residues. The germline CDR1 and CDR2 sequences are MNHNY and SVGAGI (reference sequence). This chain's CDR3 is CASSTRTGGGNEQFF. The CDR3 region has the DNA TGTGCCAGCAGTACTAGGACAGGGGGCGGGAATGAGCAGTTCTTC.

The chain couples TRBV6-5 to TRBJ2-7; 7 bases fit TRBD1. The CDR3 has 14 amino acids. The germline V gene has CDR1 MNHEY and CDR2 SVGAGI. Germline trimming cut 6 bases from V and 3 bases from J; bases unmatched to any gene: 8. CDR3 DNA sequence: TGTGCCAGCAGCTTCGGGGACAGAATCTACGAGCAGTACTTC. Translation: CASSFGDRIYEQYF.

V usage is TRBV7-9 and J usage is TRBJ2-1, with 8 bases that match TRBD1. CDR1 and CDR2 (germline): SEHNR, FQNEAQ (reference sequence). The CDR3 has 12 amino acids. Germline trimming cut 5 bases from V and 10 bases from J; bases unmatched to any gene: 4. In DNA, the CDR3 is TGTGCCAGCAGCCCACAGGGGGGAGAGCAGTTCTTC. Translating gives CASSPQGGEQFF.

The V call is TRBV30, the J call TRBJ2-2; D remains unclear. V lost 6 bases and J 7 bases, leaving 15 bases between the germline ends. Germline values: CDR1 GTSNPN, CDR2 SVGIG (reference sequence). The CDR3 has 13 residues. The CDR3 region is CACQLQFDGELFF. Here the CDR3 DNA reads TGTGCCTGCCAACTACAATTTGACGGGGAGCTGTTTTTT.

The table lists this clone with many counts. The V call is TRBV2, the J call TRBJ2-3, with TRBD2 identical over 8 bases. The CDR3 sequence is 15 residues long. V was pared by 8 bases and J by 1 base, with 8 bases of the junction left unmatched. The V gene's germline CDR1 is SNHLY and CDR2 FYNNEI. As DNA, the CDR3 is TGTGCCAGCCGCCGTAATAGCGGGGGCACAGATACGCAGTATTTT. The encoded protein is CASRRNSGGTDTQYF.

The chain is built from TRBV7-9 and TRBJ2-1, with unresolved D. This CDR3 is 13 amino acids long. The germline V gene has CDR1 SEHNR and CDR2 FQNEAQ (reference sequence). V gave up 0 bases and J gave up 6 bases, with 6 bases separating them. This CDR3 is CASSLAGSNEQFF. The CDR3 coding sequence is TGTGCCAGCAGCTTAGCGGGTAGCAATGAGCAGTTCTTC.

The chain couples TRBV12-2 to TRBJ2-1. TRBV12-2 is a documented pseudogene. The length of the CDR3 is 16 residues. CDR3 sequence: CASRLAQLRPKDEQFF. Here the CDR3 DNA reads TGTGCAAGTCGCTTAGCGCAATTGCGTCCAAAGGATGAGCAGTTCTTC.

The sample holds a few counts of this clone. This chain links TRBV2 with TRBJ2-3, with 7 bases that match TRBD2. The germline V gene has CDR1 SNHLY and CDR2 FYNNEI. V gave up 0 bases and J gave up 9 bases; unmatched junction bases: 6. This CDR3 comprises 14 residues. DNA of the CDR3: TGTGCCAGCAGTGAAGCACAGCGGGGCGCCACGCAGTATTTT. This codes for CASSEAQRGATQYF.

This clone was observed a handful of times. The chain is built from TRBV30 and TRBJ1-1, with D possibly TRBD1 on 5 matching bases. V was shortened by 1 base and J by 6 bases, with 12 bases between the two germline ends. The CDR3 totals 13 residues. Germline V gives CDR1 GTSNPN, CDR2 SVGIG (reference sequence). The CDR3, as DNA: TGTGCCTGGAGTGGACAGAGGGACGCTGAAGCTTTCTTT. This translates into CAWSGQRDAEAFF.

This clone showed up just a few times. DNA of the CDR3: TGCGCCAGCAGCAACTTCGGACCGGGTCCTATGGAGACCCAGTACTTC. Translating gives CASSNFGPGPMETQYF. The chain uses TRBV4-1 and TRBJ2-5; D is undetermined. Germline loops: CDR1 MGHRA, CDR2 YSYEKL. V shed 5 bases and J shed 5 bases, with 21 bases lying between them. This CDR3 has 16 residues.

This clone showed up just a few times. For the CDR3, the DNA is TGTGCCTCAAGGGCCCGGAACAATGAGCAGTTCTTC. Encoded protein: CASRARNNEQFF. V usage is TRBV19 and J usage is TRBJ2-1; D is ambiguous. The CDR3 runs 12 residues. V lost 11 bases and J 5 bases, leaving 13 bases between the germline ends. Germline assignment: CDR1 LNHDA and CDR2 SQIVND (reference sequence).

This clone was seen once. The chain is built from TRBV23-1 and TRBJ1-6; the D is unclear. TRBV23-1 is treated as an ORF (open reading frame) with a function not yet certain. There are 19 residues in the CDR3. Deletions cut 0 bases from V and 0 bases from J, with 15 bases between. CDR3 residues: CASSQSKQFPSSYNSPLHF. The DNA for the CDR3 is TGCGCCAGCAGTCAATCCAAACAGTTCCCGAGCTCCTATAATTCACCCCTCCACTTT.

Here the CDR3 reads CASSLGWEPPLHF. DNA of the CDR3: TGCGCCAGCAGCCTGGGTTGGGAGCCACCCCTCCACTTT. The chain uses TRBV4-1 and TRBJ1-6; D remains unclear. Germline V gene lookup returns CDR1 MGHRA and CDR2 YSYEKL. This CDR3 is 13 amino acids long. V was trimmed by 4 bases and J by 11 bases, leaving 12 bases between them.

The chain carries TRBV30 and TRBJ1-1; D is ambiguous. Germline V gene data show CDR1 as GTSNPN and CDR2 as SVGIG (reference sequence). The CDR3 sequence is 13 residues long. Trimming left V 4 bases short and J 4 bases short, with 13 bases between. The CDR3 region has the DNA TGTGCCTGGAAGGAGGAAGGGATCACTGAAGCTTTCTTT. It translates to CAWKEEGITEAFF.

Only a few counts were recorded for this clone. The chain combines TRBV30 with TRBJ2-6; 7 bases align to TRBD1. Trimming cost V 5 bases and J 0 bases; bases outside gene matches: 4. The CDR3 has 15 residues. The germline gives CDR1 GTSNPN, CDR2 SVGIG (reference sequence). The CDR3 is CAWDRVGSGANVLTF. CDR3 sequence (DNA): TGTGCCTGGGACAGGGTTGGCTCTGGGGCCAACGTCCTGACTTTC.

The chain is built from TRBV6-1 and TRBJ2-7, with no clear D. From germline, CDR1 is MNHNS and CDR2 SASEGT. The CDR3 loop spans 13 amino acids. Deletions cut 2 bases from V and 6 bases from J, with 11 bases between. The CDR3 loop reads CASSEPSRGEQYF. The CDR3 bases are TGTGCCAGCAGTGAACCAAGTCGTGGCGAGCAGTACTTC.